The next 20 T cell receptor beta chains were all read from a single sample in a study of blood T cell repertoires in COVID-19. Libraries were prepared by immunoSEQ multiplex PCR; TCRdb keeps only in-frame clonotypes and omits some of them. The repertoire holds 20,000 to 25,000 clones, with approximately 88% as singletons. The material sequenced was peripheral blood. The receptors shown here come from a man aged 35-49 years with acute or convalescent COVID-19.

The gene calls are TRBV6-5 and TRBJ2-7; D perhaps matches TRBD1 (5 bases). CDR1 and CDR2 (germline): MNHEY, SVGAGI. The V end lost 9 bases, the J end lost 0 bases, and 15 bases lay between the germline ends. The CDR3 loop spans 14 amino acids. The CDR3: CASHRSGNSYEQYF. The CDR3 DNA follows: TGTGCCAGTCACCGCTCAGGGAACTCCTACGAGCAGTACTTC.

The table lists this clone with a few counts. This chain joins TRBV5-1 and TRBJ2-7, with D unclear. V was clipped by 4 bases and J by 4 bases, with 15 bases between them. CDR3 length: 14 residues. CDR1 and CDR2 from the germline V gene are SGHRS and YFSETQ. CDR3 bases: TGCGCCAGCAGCCCGAGAGACTTTACTTACGAGCAGTACTTC. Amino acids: CASSPRDFTYEQYF. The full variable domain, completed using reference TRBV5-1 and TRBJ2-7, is KAGVTQTPRYLIKTRGQQVTLSCSPISGHRSVSWYQQTPGQGLQFLFEYFSETQRNKGNFPGRFSGRQFSNSRSEMNVSTLELGDSALYLCASSPRDFTYEQYFGPGTRLTVT.

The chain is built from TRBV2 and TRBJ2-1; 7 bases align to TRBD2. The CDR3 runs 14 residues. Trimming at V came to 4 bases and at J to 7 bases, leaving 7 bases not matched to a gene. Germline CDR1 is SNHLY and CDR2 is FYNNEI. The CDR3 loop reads CASSVGLGYNEQFF. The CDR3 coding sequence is TGTGCCAGCAGTGTCGGACTAGGCTATAATGAGCAGTTCTTC.

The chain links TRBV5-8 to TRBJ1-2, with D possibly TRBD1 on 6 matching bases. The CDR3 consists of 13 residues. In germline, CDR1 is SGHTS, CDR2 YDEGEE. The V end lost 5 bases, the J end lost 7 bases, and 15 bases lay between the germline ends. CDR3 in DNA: TGTGCCAGCAGGTTAACAGGGAGCCCTGGCTACACCTTC. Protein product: CASRLTGSPGYTF.

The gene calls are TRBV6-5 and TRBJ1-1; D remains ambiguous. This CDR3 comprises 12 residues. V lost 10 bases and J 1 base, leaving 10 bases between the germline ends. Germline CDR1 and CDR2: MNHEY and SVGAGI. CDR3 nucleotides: TGTGCCACCCGTAAGCAGAACACTGAAGCTTTCTTT. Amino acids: CATRKQNTEAFF.

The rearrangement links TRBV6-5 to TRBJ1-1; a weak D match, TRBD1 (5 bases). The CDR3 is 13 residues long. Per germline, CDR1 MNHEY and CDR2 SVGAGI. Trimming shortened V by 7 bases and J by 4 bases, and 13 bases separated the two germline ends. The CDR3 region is CASTVGQGTEAFF. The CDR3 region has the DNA TGTGCCAGCACAGTGGGGCAGGGCACTGAAGCTTTCTTT.

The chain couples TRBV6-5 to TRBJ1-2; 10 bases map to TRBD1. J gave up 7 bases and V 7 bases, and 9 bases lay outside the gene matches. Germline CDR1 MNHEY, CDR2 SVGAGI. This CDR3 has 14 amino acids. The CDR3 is CASIYGTGEGGYTF. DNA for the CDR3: TGTGCCAGCATATACGGGACAGGGGAGGGTGGCTACACCTTC.

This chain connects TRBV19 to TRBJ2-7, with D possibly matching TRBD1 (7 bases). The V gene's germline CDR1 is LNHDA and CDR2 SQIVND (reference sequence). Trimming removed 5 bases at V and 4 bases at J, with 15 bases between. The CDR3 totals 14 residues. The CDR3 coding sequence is TGTGCCAGTAGTCCGGGGGACAGCAGATACGAGCAGTACTTC. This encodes CASSPGDSRYEQYF.

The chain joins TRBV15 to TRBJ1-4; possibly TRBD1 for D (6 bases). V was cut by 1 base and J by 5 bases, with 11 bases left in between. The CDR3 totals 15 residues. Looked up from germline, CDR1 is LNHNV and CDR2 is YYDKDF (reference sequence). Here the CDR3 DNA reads TGTGCCACCAGCAGAGGGGGGCCGGGGAATGAAAAACTGTTTTTT. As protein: CATSRGGPGNEKLFF.

Written as DNA, the CDR3 is TGTGCCAGTCAGGGGACAGGGGGCAATGAGCAGTTCTTC. Its translation is CASQGTGGNEQFF. This chain links TRBV19 with TRBJ2-1; 11 bases match TRBD1. This CDR3 spans 13 amino acids. Germline loops: CDR1 LNHDA, CDR2 SQIVND (reference sequence). After removal of 8 bases from V and 6 bases from J, the junction contained 3 bases not matched to a gene. Full variable domain (rest looked up from reference TRBV19 and TRBJ2-1): DGGITQSPKYLFRKEGQNVTLSCEQNLNHDAMYWYRQDPGQGLRLIYYSQIVNDFQKGDIAEGYSVSREKKESFPLTVTSAQKNPTAFYLCASQGTGGNEQFFGPGTRLTVL.

This chain's CDR3 is CASSQGQLSEQYF. The CDR3 bases are TGTGCCAGCAGTCAGGGACAGTTGAGCGAGCAGTACTTC. This chain connects TRBV27 to TRBJ2-7, with 7 nucleotides matching TRBD1. Looked up from germline, CDR1 is MNHEY and CDR2 is SMNVEV (reference sequence). This CDR3 region has 13 residues. V was clipped by 5 bases and J by 6 bases; unmatched bases: 7.

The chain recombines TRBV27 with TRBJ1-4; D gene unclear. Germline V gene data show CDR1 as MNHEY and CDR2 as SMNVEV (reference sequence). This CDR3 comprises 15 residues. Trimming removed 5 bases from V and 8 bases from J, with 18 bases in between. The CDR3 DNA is TGTGCCAGCAGTCCGAAGGACTCGGTTTACGAAAAACTGTTTTTT. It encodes CASSPKDSVYEKLFF.

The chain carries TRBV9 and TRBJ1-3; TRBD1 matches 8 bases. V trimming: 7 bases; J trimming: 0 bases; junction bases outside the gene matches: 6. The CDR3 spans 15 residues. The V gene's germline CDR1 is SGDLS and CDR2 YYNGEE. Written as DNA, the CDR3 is TGTGCCAGCGGGACAGGTCCGGTCTCTGGAAACACCATATATTTT. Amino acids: CASGTGPVSGNTIYF. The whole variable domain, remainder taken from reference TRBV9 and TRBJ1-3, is DSGVTQTPKHLITATGQRVTLRCSPRSGDLSVYWYQQSLDQGLQFLIQYYNGEERAKGNILERFSAQQFPDLHSELNLSSLELGDSALYFCASGTGPVSGNTIYFGEGSWLTVV.

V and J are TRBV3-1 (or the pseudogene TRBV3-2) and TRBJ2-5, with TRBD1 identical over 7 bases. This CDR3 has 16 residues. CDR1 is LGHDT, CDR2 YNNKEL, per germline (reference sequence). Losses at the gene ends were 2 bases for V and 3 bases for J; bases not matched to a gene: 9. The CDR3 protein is CASSQPRGTAEETQYF. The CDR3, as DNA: TGTGCCAGCAGCCAACCCCGAGGGACAGCTGAAGAGACCCAGTACTTC.

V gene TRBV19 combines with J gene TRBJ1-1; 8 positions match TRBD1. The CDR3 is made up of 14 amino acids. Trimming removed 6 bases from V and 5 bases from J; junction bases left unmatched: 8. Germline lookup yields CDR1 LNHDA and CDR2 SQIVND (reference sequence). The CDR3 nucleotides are TGTGCCAGTAGAGGGGCAGGGGGCAGGACTGAAGCTTTCTTT. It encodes CASRGAGGRTEAFF. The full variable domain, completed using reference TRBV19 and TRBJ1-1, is DGGITQSPKYLFRKEGQNVTLSCEQNLNHDAMYWYRQDPGQGLRLIYYSQIVNDFQKGDIAEGYSVSREKKESFPLTVTSAQKNPTAFYLCASRGAGGRTEAFFGQGTRLTVV.

The CDR3: CASFQGIGNTIYF. CDR3 coding DNA: TGTGCCAGCTTTCAGGGTATTGGAAACACCATATATTTT. This chain uses TRBV6-5 with TRBJ1-3; possibly TRBD1 for D (5 bases). The CDR3 loop spans 13 amino acids. V was cut by 8 bases and J by 3 bases, with 11 bases left in between. Germline CDR1 MNHEY, CDR2 SVGAGI.

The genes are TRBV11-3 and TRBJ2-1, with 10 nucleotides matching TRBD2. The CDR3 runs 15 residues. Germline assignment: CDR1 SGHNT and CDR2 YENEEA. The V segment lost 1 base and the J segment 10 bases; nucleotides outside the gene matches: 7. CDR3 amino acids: CASSLASSGGWEQFF. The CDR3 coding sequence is TGTGCCAGCAGCTTAGCCTCTAGCGGGGGATGGGAGCAGTTCTTC.

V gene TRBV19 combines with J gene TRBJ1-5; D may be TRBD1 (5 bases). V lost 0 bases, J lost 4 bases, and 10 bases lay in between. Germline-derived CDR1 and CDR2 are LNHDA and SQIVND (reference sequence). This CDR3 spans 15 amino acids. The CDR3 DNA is TGTGCCAGTAGTATAGATCTCGGGGGGAATCAGCCCCAGCATTTT. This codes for CASSIDLGGNQPQHF. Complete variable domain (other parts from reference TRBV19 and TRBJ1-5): DGGITQSPKYLFRKEGQNVTLSCEQNLNHDAMYWYRQDPGQGLRLIYYSQIVNDFQKGDIAEGYSVSREKKESFPLTVTSAQKNPTAFYLCASSIDLGGNQPQHFGDGTRLSIL.

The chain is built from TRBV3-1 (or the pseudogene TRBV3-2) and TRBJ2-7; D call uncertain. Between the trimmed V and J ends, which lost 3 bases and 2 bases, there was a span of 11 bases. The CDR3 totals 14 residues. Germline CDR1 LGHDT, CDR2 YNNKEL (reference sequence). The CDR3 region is CASSQLTGTYEQYF. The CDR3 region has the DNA TGTGCCAGCAGCCAGTTAACGGGTACCTACGAGCAGTACTTC.

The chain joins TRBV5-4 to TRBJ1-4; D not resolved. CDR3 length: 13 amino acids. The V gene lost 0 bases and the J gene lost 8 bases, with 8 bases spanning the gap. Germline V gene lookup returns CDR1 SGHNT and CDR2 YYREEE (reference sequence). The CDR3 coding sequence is TGTGCCAGCAGCTTGGGACTGACCGAAAAACTGTTTTTT. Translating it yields CASSLGLTEKLFF.